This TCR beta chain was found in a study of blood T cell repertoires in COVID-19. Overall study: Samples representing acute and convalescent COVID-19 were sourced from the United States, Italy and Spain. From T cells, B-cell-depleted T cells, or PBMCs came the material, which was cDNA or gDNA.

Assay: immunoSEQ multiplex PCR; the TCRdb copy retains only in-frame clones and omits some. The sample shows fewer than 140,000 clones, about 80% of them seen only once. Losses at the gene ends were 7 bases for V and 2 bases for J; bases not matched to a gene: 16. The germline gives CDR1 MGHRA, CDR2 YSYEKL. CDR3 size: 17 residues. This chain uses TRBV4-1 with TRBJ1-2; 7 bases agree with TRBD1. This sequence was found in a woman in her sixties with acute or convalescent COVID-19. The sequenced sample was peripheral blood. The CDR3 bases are TGCGCCAGCACCGGTATAGGGGGCGAAAAAAAGAACTATGGCTACACCTTC. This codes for CASTGIGGEKKNYGYTF.